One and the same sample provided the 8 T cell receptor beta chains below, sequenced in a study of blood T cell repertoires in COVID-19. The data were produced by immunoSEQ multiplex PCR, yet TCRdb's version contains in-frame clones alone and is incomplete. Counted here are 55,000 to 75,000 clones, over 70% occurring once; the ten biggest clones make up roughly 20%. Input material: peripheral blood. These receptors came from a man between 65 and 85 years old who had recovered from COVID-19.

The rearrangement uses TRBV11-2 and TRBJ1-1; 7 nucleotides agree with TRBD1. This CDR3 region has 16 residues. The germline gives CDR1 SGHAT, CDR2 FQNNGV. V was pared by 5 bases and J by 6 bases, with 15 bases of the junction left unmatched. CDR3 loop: CASSEDRVGAGAEAFF. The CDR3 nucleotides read TGTGCCAGCAGCGAAGACAGGGTAGGGGCGGGCGCTGAAGCTTTCTTT.

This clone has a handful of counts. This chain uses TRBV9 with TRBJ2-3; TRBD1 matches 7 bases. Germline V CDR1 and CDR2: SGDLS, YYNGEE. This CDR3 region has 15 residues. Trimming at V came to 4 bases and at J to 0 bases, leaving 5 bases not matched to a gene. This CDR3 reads CASSPTDRSTDTQYF. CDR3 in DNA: TGTGCCAGCAGCCCCACGGACAGGAGCACAGATACGCAGTATTTT.

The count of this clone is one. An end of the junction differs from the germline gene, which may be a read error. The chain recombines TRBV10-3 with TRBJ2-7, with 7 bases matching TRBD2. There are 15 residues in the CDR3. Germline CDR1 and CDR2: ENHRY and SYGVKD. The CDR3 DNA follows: TGTGCCATCAGGGAGTTGGGGGAGGGCTCCTACGAGCAGTACTTC. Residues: CAIRELGEGSYEQYF.

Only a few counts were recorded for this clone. The CDR3 protein is CASILTGSSYNSPLHF. The CDR3 DNA reads as TGTGCCAGCATCCTGACAGGGAGCTCCTATAATTCACCCCTCCACTTT. V is TRBV7-2 and J is TRBJ1-6; 7 positions match TRBD1. V trimming: 7 bases; J trimming: 0 bases; junction bases outside the gene matches: 6. From germline, CDR1 is SGHTA and CDR2 FQGNSA. This CDR3 is built from 16 residues.

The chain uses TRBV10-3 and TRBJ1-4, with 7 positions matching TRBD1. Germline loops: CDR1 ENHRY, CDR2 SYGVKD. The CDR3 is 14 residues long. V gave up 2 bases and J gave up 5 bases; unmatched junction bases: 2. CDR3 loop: CAISEAGGNEKLFF. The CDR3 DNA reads TGTGCCATCAGTGAGGCAGGGGGGAATGAAAAACTGTTTTTT.

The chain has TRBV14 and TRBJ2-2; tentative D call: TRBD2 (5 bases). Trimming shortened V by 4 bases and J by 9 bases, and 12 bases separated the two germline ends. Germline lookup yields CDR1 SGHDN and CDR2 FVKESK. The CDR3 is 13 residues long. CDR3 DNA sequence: TGTGCCAGCAGCCCGCCGGGGATCCGGGAGCTGTTTTTT. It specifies CASSPPGIRELFF.

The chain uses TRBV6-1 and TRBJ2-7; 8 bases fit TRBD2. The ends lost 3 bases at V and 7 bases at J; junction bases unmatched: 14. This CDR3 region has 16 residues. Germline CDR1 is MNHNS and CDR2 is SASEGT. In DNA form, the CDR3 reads TGTGCCAGCAGTGATCCCTCGGGGGGGCTCCTTCTAGAGCAGTACTTC. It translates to CASSDPSGGLLLEQYF.

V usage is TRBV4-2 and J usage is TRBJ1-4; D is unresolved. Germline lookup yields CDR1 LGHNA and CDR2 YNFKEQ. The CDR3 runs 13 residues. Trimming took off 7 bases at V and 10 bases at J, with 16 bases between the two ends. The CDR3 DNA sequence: TGTGCCAGCATTAGGTTAGATGAGGGAAAACTGTTTTTT. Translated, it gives CASIRLDEGKLFF.